Below are 23 T cell receptor beta chains sequenced from a single sample in a study of identifying expanded T cells in peripheral blood. Data came from immunoSEQ multiplex PCR; TCRdb stores just in-frame clones and leaves some out. The sample holds roughly 61,000 clones, about 92% seen once. The specimen sequenced was blood. These receptors were collected from a person aged 18 to 70 in good health.

This chain links TRBV7-2 with TRBJ2-3; D ambiguous. Germline loops: CDR1 SGHTA, CDR2 FQGNSA. The CDR3 totals 14 residues. V was pared by 2 bases and J by 6 bases, with 12 bases between. The chain's CDR3 is CASSLSPTMDTQYF. The CDR3 nucleotides are TGTGCCAGCAGCTTATCGCCGACAATGGATACGCAGTATTTT. Looking up the rest from reference TRBV7-2 and TRBJ2-3 gives the full variable domain: GAGVSQSPSNKVTEKGKDVELRCDPISGHTALYWYRQSLGQGLEFLIYFQGNSAPDKSGLPSDRFSAERTGGSVSTLTIQRTQQEDSAVYLCASSLSPTMDTQYFGPGTRLTVL.

The DNA for the CDR3 is TGTGCCATCCGGGGAATGACAGGGTCGGCAGATACGCAGTATTTT. Translating gives CAIRGMTGSADTQYF. The chain uses TRBV6-1 and TRBJ2-3; 7 nucleotides agree with TRBD1. Trimming removed 10 bases from V and 4 bases from J; junction bases left unmatched: 14. The CDR3 spans 15 residues. The V gene's germline CDR1 is MNHNS and CDR2 SASEGT.

In DNA form, the CDR3 reads TGTGCCAGCAGCTTATTGGCGGGGCCCCAAGAGACCCAGTACTTC. Its protein is CASSLLAGPQETQYF. The chain joins TRBV7-2 to TRBJ2-5, with a tentative D call TRBD2 (6 bases). The CDR3 spans 15 residues. V was trimmed by 2 bases and J by 1 base, leaving 11 bases between them. CDR1 and CDR2 from the germline V gene are SGHTA and FQGNSA.

This chain links TRBV19 with TRBJ2-1, with D perhaps TRBD1 (6 bases). Germline CDR1 LNHDA, CDR2 SQIVND (reference sequence). With 3 bases removed from V and 0 bases from J, the gap between germline ends came to 12 bases. The CDR3 is 16 amino acids. This CDR3 is CASSIDRLSSYNEQFF. In nucleotides, the CDR3 is TGTGCCAGTAGTATCGACAGGTTGAGCTCCTACAATGAGCAGTTCTTC.

The chain recombines TRBV4-2 with TRBJ2-1; D is unclear. CDR1 is LGHNA and CDR2 is YNFKEQ in the germline V gene. The CDR3 totals 13 residues. Trimming removed 1 base from V and 6 bases from J, with 7 bases in between. The CDR3 DNA follows: TGTGCCAGCAGCCAAGCTGGTCCCAATGAGCAGTTCTTC. The encoded protein is CASSQAGPNEQFF.

This chain connects TRBV28 to TRBJ1-3, with 8 positions matching TRBD1. Germline CDR1 is MDHEN and CDR2 is SYDVKM. The CDR3 has 16 amino acids. The J segment lost 4 bases and the V segment lost 4 bases, leaving 9 bases of the junction unmatched. The CDR3 region is CASSSGGQGAGNTIYF. The CDR3 DNA reads TGTGCCAGCAGTTCCGGGGGGCAGGGGGCCGGAAACACCATATATTTT.

The chain joins TRBV5-5 to TRBJ2-3; TRBD2 might be the D (7 bases). The CDR3 length is 16 residues. Trimming removed 4 bases from V and 3 bases from J, with 18 bases in between. Germline V gene lookup returns CDR1 SGHKS and CDR2 YYEKEE (reference sequence). The CDR3 loop is CASSRGAGASTDTQYF. In nucleotides, the CDR3 is TGTGCCAGCAGCCGGGGGGCGGGAGCTAGTACAGATACGCAGTATTTT.

V is TRBV14 and J is TRBJ2-3; D is unresolved. V lost 4 bases, J lost 4 bases, and 15 bases lay in between. The CDR3 runs to 15 residues. CDR1 and CDR2 (germline): SGHDN, FVKESK. CDR3 bases: TGTGCCAGCAGCCCCTCAAACATTCTAGCAGATACGCAGTATTTT. It yields the protein CASSPSNILADTQYF.

This sequence joins TRBV11-2 and TRBJ1-1; no reliable D call. Germline lookup yields CDR1 SGHAT and CDR2 FQNNGV. The CDR3 contains 14 residues. Deletions cut 4 bases from V and 1 base from J, with 10 bases between. CDR3: CASSSQAGNTEAFF. The CDR3 DNA reads as TGTGCCAGCAGCTCTCAGGCGGGGAACACTGAAGCTTTCTTT.

The V call is TRBV10-2, the J call TRBJ2-3; D possibly corresponds to TRBD1 (6 bases). CDR1 WSHSY and CDR2 SAAADI come from the germline V gene. V lost 10 bases, J lost 1 base, and 15 bases lay in between. The CDR3 runs to 14 residues. CDR3 bases: TGCGCCACAGCCACGGGACAACGCACAGATACGCAGTATTTT. This encodes CATATGQRTDTQYF.

The gene calls are TRBV9 and TRBJ2-3; weak D call: TRBD2 (5 bases). V lost 0 bases and J lost 2, with 10 bases in between. In germline, CDR1 is SGDLS, CDR2 YYNGEE. The CDR3 consists of 15 residues. In DNA form, the CDR3 reads TGTGCCAGCAGCGTAGCTGGCGGACTCACAGATACGCAGTATTTT. It yields the protein CASSVAGGLTDTQYF.

The rearrangement joins TRBV27 to TRBJ2-1, with a possible D match to TRBD1 (5 bases). The V and J ends lost 3 bases and 7 bases respectively, with 13 bases between them. CDR1 is MNHEY and CDR2 is SMNVEV in the germline V gene (reference sequence). The CDR3 consists of 14 residues. CDR3 coding DNA: TGTGCCAGCAGTTTGGGGCGGAGTAGTAATGAGCAGTTCTTC. It yields the protein CASSLGRSSNEQFF.

V usage is TRBV27 and J usage is TRBJ2-7, with D possibly being TRBD1 or TRBD2 (8 bases each). The CDR3 covers 15 residues. Germline V gene data show CDR1 as MNHEY and CDR2 as SMNVEV (reference sequence). V dropped 8 bases and J dropped 2 bases, with 19 bases sitting between them. This chain's CDR3 is CASRGGDRGTYEQYF. CDR3 sequence (DNA): TGTGCCAGCCGGGGGGGCGACAGGGGAACCTACGAGCAGTACTTC.

This clone has a handful of counts. The V gene is TRBV15, the J gene TRBJ1-5; TRBD1 is a possible D gene (6 bases). This CDR3 region has 15 residues. The V and J ends lost 0 bases and 6 bases respectively, with 12 bases between them. Per the germline V gene, CDR1 is LNHNV and CDR2 is YYDKDF (reference sequence). The CDR3 DNA is TGTGCCACCAGCAGAGATTGGGGGGCGGGTCAGCCCCAGCATTTT. Encoded protein: CATSRDWGAGQPQHF.

The chain uses TRBV6-6 and TRBJ1-4, with D unresolved. CDR3 size: 11 residues. Deletions cut 8 bases from V and 7 bases from J, with 8 bases between. Per germline, CDR1 MNHNY and CDR2 SVGAGI (reference sequence). The DNA for the CDR3 is TGTGCCAGCGGGGTCGGTGAAAAACTGTTTTTT. It translates to CASGVGEKLFF.

V gene TRBV5-1 combines with J gene TRBJ2-7; the match to TRBD2 covers 8 bases. CDR3 length: 17 amino acids. With V trimmed by 4 bases and J by 2 bases, 14 bases remained unmatched. Germline lookup yields CDR1 SGHRS and CDR2 YFSETQ. Here the CDR3 reads CASSRAGGARGAYEQYF. CDR3 DNA: TGCGCCAGCAGCAGGGCGGGGGGAGCCCGAGGGGCCTACGAGCAGTACTTC.

The chain has TRBV2 and TRBJ2-5; TRBD2 might be the D (6 bases). From germline, CDR1 is SNHLY and CDR2 FYNNEI. CDR3 length: 14 residues. Trimming stripped 2 bases from V and 5 bases from J, with 12 bases between. CDR3 amino acids: CASSENSGGETQYF. CDR3 in DNA: TGTGCCAGCAGTGAAAACAGTGGGGGGGAGACCCAGTACTTC.

This clone was counted a single time. This chain uses TRBV7-2 with TRBJ2-7, with a tentative D call TRBD1 (6 bases). With 0 bases removed from V and 5 bases from J, the gap between germline ends came to 11 bases. CDR1 and CDR2 (germline): SGHTA, FQGNSA. The CDR3 spans 14 residues. CDR3 sequence (DNA): TGTGCCAGCAGCTTAGCCCGGACAGCCCACGAGCAGTACTTC. Translated: CASSLARTAHEQYF.

V and J are TRBV7-2 and TRBJ2-5; 11 bases line up with TRBD2. The V gene end was trimmed by 5 bases and the J gene end by 4 bases; junction bases not matched to a gene: 6. The CDR3 is made up of 15 amino acids. Germline assignment: CDR1 SGHTA and CDR2 FQGNSA. The CDR3 spells CASSLGLAAGETQYF. The CDR3 coding sequence is TGTGCCAGCAGCCTGGGACTAGCGGCGGGAGAGACCCAGTACTTC.

This clone was counted a single time. V and J are TRBV4-3 and TRBJ2-5; the D is unclear. Trimming shortened V by 1 base and J by 5 bases, and 8 bases separated the two germline ends. CDR1 and CDR2 (germline): LGHNA, YSLEER. There are 13 residues in the CDR3. CDR3 protein: CASSQVVGETQYF. The CDR3 DNA follows: TGCGCCAGCAGCCAAGTAGTAGGGGAGACCCAGTACTTC.

This chain connects TRBV9 to TRBJ2-1, with a weak D call TRBD2 (5 bases). The CDR3 runs 16 residues. Germline V lookup: CDR1 SGDLS, CDR2 YYNGEE. Trimming cost V 3 bases and J 3 bases, with 16 bases left between them. DNA of the CDR3: TGTGCCAGCAGCGGAAGCTGGGAGAGTAACTACAATGAGCAGTTCTTC. It is translated as CASSGSWESNYNEQFF.

V is TRBV2 and J is TRBJ2-2; D possibly corresponds to TRBD1 (5 bases). V lost 5 bases, J lost 4 bases, and 8 bases lay in between. CDR1 and CDR2 from the germline V gene are SNHLY and FYNNEI. The CDR3 has 13 residues. The CDR3 spells CASSPGFTGELFF. The CDR3 nucleotides are TGTGCCAGCAGTCCAGGGTTCACCGGGGAGCTGTTTTTT.

The chain carries TRBV11-2 and TRBJ2-1, with D perhaps assigned TRBD1 or TRBD2 (6 bases each). This CDR3 spans 15 amino acids. Per germline, CDR1 SGHAT and CDR2 FQNNGV. Trimming stripped 5 bases from V and 4 bases from J, with 15 bases between. Written as DNA, the CDR3 is TGTGCCAGCAGCCCGGGCGAGGGGGGATACAATGAGCAGTTCTTC. Encoded protein: CASSPGEGGYNEQFF.